Shown below are 32 T cell receptor beta chains from a single sample sequenced in a study of blood T cell repertoires in COVID-19. Using immunoSEQ multiplex PCR, the repertoire was profiled, and TCRdb retains in-frame clones only, with some absent. The sample includes about 150,000 clones, about four fifths of them seen just once. The sequencing input was peripheral blood. These TCRs come from a human donor in a cohort sampled during active COVID-19.

The CDR3 region is CASSVGQGASPLHF. CDR3 bases: TGTGCCAGCAGCGTCGGACAGGGGGCTTCACCCCTCCACTTT. The rearrangement uses TRBV9 and TRBJ1-6; TRBD1 agrees at 11 bases. The CDR3 consists of 14 residues. Per germline, CDR1 SGDLS and CDR2 YYNGEE. V lost 2 bases, J lost 9 bases, and 1 base stayed unmatched.

The rearrangement joins TRBV14 to TRBJ2-5, with TRBD2 as a possible D gene (6 bases). The CDR3 runs 15 residues. Germline V CDR1 and CDR2: SGHDN, FVKESK. With 0 bases removed from V and 7 bases from J, the gap between germline ends came to 15 bases. The CDR3 sequence is CASSQELGGVGTQYF. CDR3 nucleotide sequence: TGTGCCAGCAGCCAAGAATTAGGCGGGGTAGGGACCCAGTACTTC.

The chain couples TRBV6-1 to TRBJ2-5; the D gene is possibly TRBD1 (6 bases). The CDR3 runs to 13 residues. Between the trimmed V and J ends, which lost 2 bases and 7 bases, there was a span of 11 bases. Germline V gene sequence: CDR1 MNHNS, CDR2 SASEGT. CDR3 bases: TGTGCCAGCAGTGAAACAGGGATCGGGACCCAGTACTTC. Translation: CASSETGIGTQYF.

This chain links TRBV5-5 with TRBJ1-1, with D uncertain. This CDR3 contains 15 residues. Germline lookup yields CDR1 SGHKS and CDR2 YYEKEE (reference sequence). The V end was cut by 4 bases, the J end by 5 bases, with 18 bases between. In nucleotides, the CDR3 is TGTGCCAGCAGCGGAGCGGAGTATGGGCGGACTGAAGCTTTCTTT. It encodes CASSGAEYGRTEAFF. Complete variable domain (other parts from reference TRBV5-5 and TRBJ1-1): DAGVTQSPTHLIKTRGQQVTLRCSPISGHKSVSWYQQVLGQGPQFIFQYYEKEERGRGNFPDRFSARQFPNYSSELNVNALLLGDSALYLCASSGAEYGRTEAFFGQGTRLTVV.

The rearrangement joins TRBV5-1 to TRBJ1-1, with 10 positions matching TRBD1. The V and J ends lost 0 bases and 3 bases, in that order; junction bases with no gene match: 2. Germline V lookup: CDR1 SGHRS, CDR2 YFSETQ. This CDR3 comprises 15 residues. CDR3 sequence reads: CASSLGGQGYTEAFF. For the CDR3, the DNA is TGCGCCAGCAGCTTGGGGGGACAGGGGTACACTGAAGCTTTCTTT.

V and J are TRBV5-1 and TRBJ1-2; D gene ambiguous. There are 15 residues in the CDR3. Germline V gives CDR1 SGHRS, CDR2 YFSETQ. The V end was cut by 0 bases, the J end by 1 base, with 10 bases between. CDR3 in amino acids: CASSLDPTLNYGYTF. The CDR3 DNA reads TGCGCCAGCAGCTTGGACCCAACTCTTAACTATGGCTACACCTTC.

The V gene is TRBV4-1, the J gene TRBJ2-1, with TRBD2 matching over 15 bases. Looked up from germline, CDR1 is MGHRA and CDR2 is YSYEKL. This CDR3 contains 18 residues. V lost 6 bases, J lost 0 bases, and 6 bases stayed unmatched. CDR3: CASRRGLAGGSSYNEQFF. The CDR3 region has the DNA TGCGCCAGCAGGAGGGGACTAGCGGGGGGTAGCTCCTACAATGAGCAGTTCTTC.

V usage is TRBV11-2 and J usage is TRBJ2-1; D is ambiguous. The V gene's germline CDR1 is SGHAT and CDR2 FQNNGV. This CDR3 contains 19 residues. Trimming removed 1 base at V and 6 bases at J, with 25 bases between. The CDR3 region has the DNA TGTGCCAGCAGCTTAGTGGGCCCTCGTCGGTTTACTCATCGCAATGAGCAGTTCTTC. Encoded protein: CASSLVGPRRFTHRNEQFF. The full variable domain, in which reference TRBV11-2 and TRBJ2-1 provide the parts outside the CDR3, is EAGVAQSPRYKIIEKRQSVAFWCNPISGHATLYWYQQILGQGPKLLIQFQNNGVVDDSQLPKDRFSAERLKGVDSTLKIQPAKLEDSAVYLCASSLVGPRRFTHRNEQFFGPGTRLTVL.

The chain carries TRBV6-6 and TRBJ1-3; 9 nucleotides line up with TRBD1. Germline CDR1 MNHNY, CDR2 SVGAGI (reference sequence). The CDR3 is 17 residues long. Trimming cost V 5 bases and J 0 bases; bases outside gene matches: 8. The CDR3 loop reads CASSPGTGPSSGNTIYF. CDR3 bases: TGTGCCAGCAGTCCCGGGACAGGGCCCAGCTCTGGAAACACCATATATTTT.

The chain combines TRBV14 with TRBJ2-1; 7 bases are a match to TRBD1. The CDR3 loop spans 18 amino acids. V trimming: 3 bases; J trimming: 3 bases; junction bases outside the gene matches: 14. The germline V gene has CDR1 SGHDN and CDR2 FVKESK. The CDR3 DNA sequence: TGTGCCAGCAGCCATCGACAGGGTAGCATTGGGGTCTACAATGAGCAGTTCTTC. Translation gives CASSHRQGSIGVYNEQFF.

The rearrangement uses TRBV9 and TRBJ2-1; TRBD2 matches 13 bases. J lost 8 bases, V lost 4 bases, and 9 bases had no gene match. CDR3 length: 16 amino acids. The germline V gene has CDR1 SGDLS and CDR2 YYNGEE. The CDR3 DNA sequence: TGTGCCAGCAGCCCCCGAGGGACTAGCGGGATCGATGAGCAGTTCTTC. Its translation is CASSPRGTSGIDEQFF.

This clone came up a few times. V usage is TRBV2 and J usage is TRBJ1-1; tentative D call: TRBD1 (6 bases). Germline V CDR1 and CDR2: SNHLY, FYNNEI. The CDR3 is 14 residues long. V was clipped by 4 bases and J by 4 bases, with 13 bases between them. CDR3 DNA: TGTGCCAGCAGTGTCAACAGGGATAGCACTGAAGCTTTCTTT. The encoded protein is CASSVNRDSTEAFF.

The genes are TRBV5-1 and TRBJ1-4; 7 nucleotides line up with TRBD1. V gave up 3 bases and J gave up 5 bases; unmatched junction bases: 4. The germline gives CDR1 SGHRS, CDR2 YFSETQ. The length of the CDR3 is 14 residues. The CDR3 reads CASSWTGPNEKLFF. As DNA, the CDR3 is TGCGCCAGCAGCTGGACAGGACCGAATGAAAAACTGTTTTTT.

V gene TRBV29-1 combines with J gene TRBJ1-2; perhaps TRBD1 as D (6 bases). This CDR3 is 10 amino acids long. Trimming removed 6 bases at V and 7 bases at J, with 9 bases between. Looked up from germline, CDR1 is SQVTM and CDR2 is ANQGSEA. The CDR3 region is CSVNRAGYTF. The DNA for the CDR3 is TGCAGCGTGAACAGGGCTGGCTACACCTTC.

DNA for the CDR3: TGTGCCAGCAGTTACAACCGCCAGTATAATTCACCCCTCCACTTT. Its protein is CASSYNRQYNSPLHF. The rearrangement links TRBV6-5 to TRBJ1-6; D not certain. CDR3 length equals 15 residues. Trimming removed 2 bases at V and 4 bases at J, with 9 bases between. CDR1 and CDR2 (germline): MNHEY, SVGAGI.

CDR3: CASSPGLSYEQYF. In DNA form, the CDR3 reads TGTGCCAGCAGCCCGGGACTCTCCTACGAGCAGTACTTC. This chain joins TRBV27 and TRBJ2-7; a possible D gene is TRBD2 (6 bases). Trimming cost V 6 bases and J 0 bases, with 9 bases left between them. This CDR3 has 13 amino acids. From germline, CDR1 is MNHEY and CDR2 SMNVEV (reference sequence).

The chain recombines TRBV2 with TRBJ2-1; D is uncertain. This CDR3 is built from 13 residues. CDR1 SNHLY and CDR2 FYNNEI come from the germline V gene. The CDR3 spells CAYVSSSYNEQFF. The CDR3 DNA follows: TGTGCGTATGTCTCGAGCTCCTACAATGAGCAGTTCTTC.

The chain has TRBV7-9 and TRBJ2-7; 8 nucleotides agree with TRBD2. CDR3 length: 13 residues. Germline V gene lookup returns CDR1 SEHNR and CDR2 FQNEAQ (reference sequence). J gave up 3 bases and V 5 bases, and 3 bases lay outside the gene matches. The CDR3 region has the DNA TGTGCCAGCAGCCCCAGCGGGGGCTACGAGCAGTACTTC. Protein: CASSPSGGYEQYF.

V usage is TRBV6-1 and J usage is TRBJ2-7, with D possibly TRBD1 on 6 matching bases. Germline CDR1 is MNHNS and CDR2 is SASEGT. This CDR3 has 13 amino acids. V was cut by 2 bases and J by 2 bases, with 7 bases left in between. CDR3 DNA: TGTGCCAGCAGTGAAAGGGACACCTACGAGCAGTACGTC. Translation gives CASSERDTYEQYV.

This chain connects TRBV28 to TRBJ2-1, with 11 bases matching TRBD2. The CDR3 has 12 amino acids. The germline gives CDR1 MDHEN, CDR2 SYDVKM. Germline trimming cut 6 bases from V and 10 bases from J; bases unmatched to any gene: 2. The CDR3 DNA is TGTGCCAGCAGACGGACTAGCGGGGAGCAGTTCTTC. It codes for CASRRTSGEQFF.

Points on this clone: The same CDR3 also results from other DNA sequences found in this sample. The V call is TRBV6-5, the J call TRBJ1-6; D gene unclear. Looked up from germline, CDR1 is MNHEY and CDR2 is SVGAGI. CDR3 length: 16 residues. The V end lost 4 bases, the J end lost 7 bases, and 17 bases lay between the germline ends. This CDR3 is CASSSRLGISNSPLHF. CDR3 bases: TGTGCCAGCAGTTCCAGACTCGGTATATCGAATTCACCCCTCCACTTT.

This chain joins TRBV3-1 (or the pseudogene TRBV3-2) and TRBJ2-1; 9 nucleotides line up with TRBD2. V trimming: 1 base; J trimming: 3 bases; junction bases outside the gene matches: 4. CDR1 is LGHDT, CDR2 YNNKEL, per germline (reference sequence). The CDR3 has 16 amino acids. In DNA, the CDR3 is TGTGCCAGCAGCCAAGGACCAGCGGGGGGCTACAATGAGCAGTTCTTC. Amino acid sequence: CASSQGPAGGYNEQFF.

The sample holds a few counts of this clone. The rearrangement uses TRBV3-1 (or the pseudogene TRBV3-2) and TRBJ1-6; D perhaps matches TRBD1 (5 bases). V gave up 3 bases and J gave up 8 bases, with 11 bases separating them. Germline lookup yields CDR1 LGHDT and CDR2 YNNKEL (reference sequence). The CDR3 sequence is 14 residues long. The CDR3: CASSQAGGDSPLHF. The DNA for the CDR3 is TGTGCCAGCAGCCAGGCGGGAGGGGATTCACCCCTCCACTTT.

This clone was recorded a few times. The chain has TRBV5-4 and TRBJ2-2, with D possibly TRBD2 on 5 matching bases. Trimming cost V 7 bases and J 3 bases, with 10 bases left between them. Germline lookup yields CDR1 SGHNT and CDR2 YYREEE (reference sequence). The CDR3 loop spans 13 amino acids. CDR3 DNA sequence: TGTGCCAGCTCACTCGGGGACACCGGGGAGCTGTTTTTT. The encoded protein is CASSLGDTGELFF.

The rearrangement joins TRBV18 to TRBJ1-6, with D perhaps matching TRBD1 (6 bases). V was shortened by 3 bases and J by 8 bases, with 8 bases between the two germline ends. The CDR3 runs 13 residues. CDR1 and CDR2 (germline): KGHSH, LQKENI. CDR3 DNA: TGTGCCAGCTCACCGGACAGTCATTCACCCCTCCACTTT. The encoded protein is CASSPDSHSPLHF.

This rearrangement joins TRBV2 to TRBJ1-4; unclear D gene. The CDR3 is made up of 14 amino acids. Per the germline V gene, CDR1 is SNHLY and CDR2 is FYNNEI. Trimming removed 10 bases at V and 8 bases at J, with 20 bases between. The DNA of the CDR3 is TGTGCCACTTCGGGAGGGCTGGCGAAGGAAAAACTGTTTTTT. This translates into CATSGGLAKEKLFF.

On this clone: One end of the junction is discordant with germline, which a read error may explain. The sample carries other DNA sequences with the same CDR3. V is TRBV5-5 and J is TRBJ2-7; maybe TRBD2 (5 bases). The CDR3 loop spans 13 amino acids. Germline loops: CDR1 SGHKS, CDR2 YYEKEE (reference sequence). The CDR3 DNA is TGTGCCAGCAGCCAGGAGGTTTTCGGCGAGCAGTACTTT. It yields the protein CASSQEVFGEQYF.

DNA for the CDR3: TGTGCCAGCAGCCAAGATCGAACAAGGGGACTAGCAGGGGAGACCCAGTACTTC. It specifies CASSQDRTRGLAGETQYF. The chain couples TRBV4-2 to TRBJ2-5; 9 nucleotides agree with TRBD2. The CDR3 sequence is 18 residues long. J was trimmed by 5 bases and V by 0 bases; bases with no gene match: 13. Germline V gene data show CDR1 as LGHNA and CDR2 as YNFKEQ.

V usage is TRBV28 and J usage is TRBJ1-1; a weak D match, TRBD1 (5 bases). The CDR3 covers 15 residues. Trimming removed 2 bases from V and 5 bases from J, with 15 bases in between. The germline V gene has CDR1 MDHEN and CDR2 SYDVKM. The CDR3 DNA is TGTGCCAGCAGTTTAGAAGGCAGGGCGGATACTGAAGCTTTCTTT. Protein: CASSLEGRADTEAFF. Full variable domain (rest looked up from reference TRBV28 and TRBJ1-1): DVKVTQSSRYLVKRTGEKVFLECVQDMDHENMFWYRQDPGLGLRLIYFSYDVKMKEKGDIPEGYSVSREKKERFSLILESASTNQTSMYLCASSLEGRADTEAFFGQGTRLTVV.

The CDR3 nucleotides read TGTGCCAGCAGTGAAGGGCAGGGTTTTAATCAGCCCCAGCATTTT. The encoded protein is CASSEGQGFNQPQHF. This rearrangement joins TRBV25-1 to TRBJ1-5; tentative D call: TRBD1 (5 bases). Per the germline V gene, CDR1 is MGHDK and CDR2 is SYGVNS. The length of the CDR3 is 15 residues. V lost 2 bases to trimming and J lost 4 bases, with 12 bases between them.

The CDR3 spells CASSTTGSPITGELFF. In DNA form, the CDR3 reads TGTGCCAGCAGCACGACAGGGTCCCCGATCACCGGGGAGCTGTTTTTT. V usage is TRBV27 and J usage is TRBJ2-2, with 7 bases matching TRBD1. V lost 6 bases to trimming and J lost 4 bases; unmatched junction nucleotides: 11. Per germline, CDR1 MNHEY and CDR2 SMNVEV (reference sequence). The CDR3 runs to 16 residues.

V gene TRBV3-1 (or the pseudogene TRBV3-2) combines with J gene TRBJ1-4; 7 nucleotides line up with TRBD1. Germline CDR1 and CDR2: LGHDT and YNNKEL (reference sequence). Germline trimming cut 4 bases from V and 0 bases from J; bases unmatched to any gene: 5. The CDR3 contains 16 residues. Here the CDR3 reads CASSLDRAATNEKLFF. DNA of the CDR3: TGTGCCAGCAGCCTCGACAGGGCCGCAACTAATGAAAAACTGTTTTTT.